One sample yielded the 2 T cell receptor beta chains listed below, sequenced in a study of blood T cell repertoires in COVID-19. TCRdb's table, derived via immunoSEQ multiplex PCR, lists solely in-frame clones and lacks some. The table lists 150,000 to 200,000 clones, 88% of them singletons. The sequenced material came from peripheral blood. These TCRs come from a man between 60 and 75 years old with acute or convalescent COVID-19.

CDR3 in amino acids: CASSEAGGGLGPLHF. In nucleotides, the CDR3 is TGTGCCAGCAGTGAAGCTGGCGGGGGTTTGGGACCCCTCCACTTT. The chain has TRBV2 and TRBJ1-6; possibly TRBD1 for D (5 bases). The V gene lost 0 bases and the J gene lost 12 bases, with 15 bases spanning the gap. Germline values: CDR1 SNHLY, CDR2 FYNNEI. This CDR3 has 15 residues.

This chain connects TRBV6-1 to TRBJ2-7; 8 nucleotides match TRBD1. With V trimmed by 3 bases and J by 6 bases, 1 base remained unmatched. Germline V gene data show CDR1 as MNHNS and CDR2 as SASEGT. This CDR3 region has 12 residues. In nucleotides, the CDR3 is TGTGCCAGCAGTGAGGACAGGGTCGAGCAGTACGTC. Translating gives CASSEDRVEQYV.